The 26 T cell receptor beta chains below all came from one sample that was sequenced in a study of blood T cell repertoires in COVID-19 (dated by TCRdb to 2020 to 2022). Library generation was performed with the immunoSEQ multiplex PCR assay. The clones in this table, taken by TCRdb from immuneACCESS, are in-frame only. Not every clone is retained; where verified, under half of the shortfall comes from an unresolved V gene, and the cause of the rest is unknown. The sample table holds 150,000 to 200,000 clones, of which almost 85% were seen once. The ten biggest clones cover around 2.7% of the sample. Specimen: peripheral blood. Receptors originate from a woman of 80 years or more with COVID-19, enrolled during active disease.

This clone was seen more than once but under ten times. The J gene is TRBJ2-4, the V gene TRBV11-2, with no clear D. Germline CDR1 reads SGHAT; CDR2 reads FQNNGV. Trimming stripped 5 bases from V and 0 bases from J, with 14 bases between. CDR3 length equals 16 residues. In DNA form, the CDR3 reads TGTGCCAGCAGCCTTCCCGGTTCCTTAGCCAAAAACATTCAGTACTTC. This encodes CASSLPGSLAKNIQYF.

The CDR3 DNA is TGTGCCAGCAGCGGAGGATCGATGTTTTCCTATAATTCACCCCTCCACTTT. Translation gives CASSGGSMFSYNSPLHF. The chain joins TRBV9 to TRBJ1-6; D gene unclear. The CDR3 runs to 17 residues. Trimming took 3 bases from V and 1 from J, leaving 14 bases between them. The germline CDR1 and CDR2 sequences are SGDLS and YYNGEE.

The CDR3 protein is CASSSRESSEKLFF. The CDR3 bases are TGTGCCAGCAGCAGCCGGGAGTCCAGTGAAAAACTGTTTTTT. The chain carries TRBV5-8 and TRBJ1-4; no reliable D call. V was trimmed by 4 bases and J by 7 bases, leaving 14 bases between them. Germline CDR1 SGHTS, CDR2 YDEGEE. CDR3 size: 14 residues.

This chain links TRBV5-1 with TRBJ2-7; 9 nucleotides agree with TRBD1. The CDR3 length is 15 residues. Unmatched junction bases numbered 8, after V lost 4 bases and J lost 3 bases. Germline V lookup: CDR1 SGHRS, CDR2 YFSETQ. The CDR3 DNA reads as TGCGCCAGCAGCCCGGGGACAGGGTACAGCTACGAGCAGTACTTC. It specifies CASSPGTGYSYEQYF. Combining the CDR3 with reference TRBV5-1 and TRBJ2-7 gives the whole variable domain KAGVTQTPRYLIKTRGQQVTLSCSPISGHRSVSWYQQTPGQGLQFLFEYFSETQRNKGNFPGRFSGRQFSNSRSEMNVSTLELGDSALYLCASSPGTGYSYEQYFGPGTRLTVT.

In DNA form, the CDR3 reads TGTGCCAGTAGTCCCCAGGGGGCGCAGCGAGAGACCCAGTACTTC. Translated, it gives CASSPQGAQRETQYF. This chain connects TRBV19 to TRBJ2-5; 8 bases are shared with TRBD1. This CDR3 has 15 amino acids. After removal of 5 bases from V and 4 bases from J, the junction contained 9 bases not matched to a gene. CDR1 and CDR2 from the germline V gene are LNHDA and SQIVND (reference sequence).

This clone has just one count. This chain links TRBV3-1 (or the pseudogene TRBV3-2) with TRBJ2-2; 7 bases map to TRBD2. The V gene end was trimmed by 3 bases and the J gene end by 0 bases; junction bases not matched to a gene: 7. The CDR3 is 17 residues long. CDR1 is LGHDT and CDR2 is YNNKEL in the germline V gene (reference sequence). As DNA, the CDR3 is TGTGCCAGCAGCCACCAAGCCGGGGGGTCGAACACCGGGGAGCTGTTTTTT. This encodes CASSHQAGGSNTGELFF.

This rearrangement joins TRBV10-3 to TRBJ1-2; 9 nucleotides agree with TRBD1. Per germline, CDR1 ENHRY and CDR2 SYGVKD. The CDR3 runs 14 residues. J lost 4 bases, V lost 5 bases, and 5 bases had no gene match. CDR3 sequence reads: CAISRDRAFYGYTF. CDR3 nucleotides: TGTGCCATCAGTAGGGACAGGGCTTTCTATGGCTACACCTTC.

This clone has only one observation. The CDR3 DNA sequence: TGTGCCACCAGCAGAGATTTGGCACTAAATCCCTACGAGCAGTACTTC. This encodes CATSRDLALNPYEQYF. V gene TRBV15 combines with J gene TRBJ2-7, with D unclear. The CDR3 loop spans 16 amino acids. Germline CDR1 LNHNV, CDR2 YYDKDF (reference sequence). Deletions cut 0 bases from V and 2 bases from J, with 14 bases between.

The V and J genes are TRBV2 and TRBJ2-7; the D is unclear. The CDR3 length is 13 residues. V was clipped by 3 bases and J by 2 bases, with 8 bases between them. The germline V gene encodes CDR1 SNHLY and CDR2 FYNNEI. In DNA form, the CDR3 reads TGTGCCAGCAGTGATCATCCAGCCTACGAGCAGTACTTC. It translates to CASSDHPAYEQYF.

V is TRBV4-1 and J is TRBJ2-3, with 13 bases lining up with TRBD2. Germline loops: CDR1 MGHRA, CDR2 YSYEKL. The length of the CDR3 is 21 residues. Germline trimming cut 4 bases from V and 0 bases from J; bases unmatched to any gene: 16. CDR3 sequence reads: CASSLRSRLAGGSISTDTQYF. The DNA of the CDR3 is TGCGCCAGCAGCCTCCGCTCCCGACTAGCGGGGGGATCTATAAGCACAGATACGCAGTATTTT.

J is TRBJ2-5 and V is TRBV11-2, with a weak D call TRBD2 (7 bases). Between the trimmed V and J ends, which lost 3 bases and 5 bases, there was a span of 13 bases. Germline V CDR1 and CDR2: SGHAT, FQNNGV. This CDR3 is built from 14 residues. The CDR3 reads CASSFRGREETQYF. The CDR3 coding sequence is TGTGCCAGCAGCTTTAGGGGGAGGGAGGAGACCCAGTACTTC.

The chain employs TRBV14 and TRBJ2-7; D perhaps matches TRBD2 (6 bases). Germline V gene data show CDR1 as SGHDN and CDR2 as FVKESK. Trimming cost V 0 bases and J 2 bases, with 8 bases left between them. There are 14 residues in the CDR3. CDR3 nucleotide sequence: TGTGCCAGCAGCCAAGAGCGGGGACCCTACGAGCAGTACTTC. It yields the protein CASSQERGPYEQYF. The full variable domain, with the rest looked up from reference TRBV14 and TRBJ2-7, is EAGVTQFPSHSVIEKGQTVTLRCDPISGHDNLYWYRRVMGKEIKFLLHFVKESKQDESGMPNNRFLAERTGGTYSTLKVQPAELEDSGVYFCASSQERGPYEQYFGPGTRLTVT.

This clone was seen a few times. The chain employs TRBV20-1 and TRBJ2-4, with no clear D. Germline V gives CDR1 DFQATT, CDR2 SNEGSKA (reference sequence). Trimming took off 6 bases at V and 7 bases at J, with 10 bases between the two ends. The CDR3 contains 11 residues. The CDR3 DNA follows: TGCAGTGCCGAGACTGGGAACATTCAGTACTTC. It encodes CSAETGNIQYF.

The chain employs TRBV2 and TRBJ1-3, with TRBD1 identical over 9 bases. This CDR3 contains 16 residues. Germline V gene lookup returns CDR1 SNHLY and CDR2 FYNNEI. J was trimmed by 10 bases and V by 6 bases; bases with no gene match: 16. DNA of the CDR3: TGTGCCAGCAGCCGCACAGGGGGCCCCGTGTCTAGGACCATATATTTT. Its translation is CASSRTGGPVSRTIYF.

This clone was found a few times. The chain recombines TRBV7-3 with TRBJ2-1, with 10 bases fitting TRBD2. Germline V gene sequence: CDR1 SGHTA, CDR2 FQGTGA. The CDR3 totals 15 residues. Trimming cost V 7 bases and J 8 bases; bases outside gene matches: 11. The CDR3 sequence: CASNRAGGLVDEQFF. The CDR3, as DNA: TGTGCCAGCAACCGAGCGGGGGGGCTAGTTGATGAGCAGTTCTTC. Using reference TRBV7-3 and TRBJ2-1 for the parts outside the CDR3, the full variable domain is GAGVSQTPSNKVTEKGKYVELRCDPISGHTALYWYRQSLGQGPEFLIYFQGTGAADDSGLPNDRFFAVRPEGSVSTLKIQRTERGDSAVYLCASNRAGGLVDEQFFGPGTRLTVL.

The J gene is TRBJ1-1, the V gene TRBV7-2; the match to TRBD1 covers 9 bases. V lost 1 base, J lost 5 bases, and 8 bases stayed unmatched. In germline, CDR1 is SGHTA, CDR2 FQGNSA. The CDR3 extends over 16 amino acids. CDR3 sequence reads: CASSLEQGARRTEAFF. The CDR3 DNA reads TGTGCCAGCAGCTTAGAACAGGGGGCGCGGAGAACTGAAGCTTTCTTT.

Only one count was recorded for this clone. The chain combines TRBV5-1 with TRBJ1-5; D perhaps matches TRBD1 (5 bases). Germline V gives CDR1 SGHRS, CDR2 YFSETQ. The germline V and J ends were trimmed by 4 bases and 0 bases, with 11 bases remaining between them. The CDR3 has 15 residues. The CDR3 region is CASSPGHVSNQPQHF. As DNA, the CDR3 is TGCGCCAGCAGCCCTGGACATGTTAGCAATCAGCCCCAGCATTTT.

The DNA for the CDR3 is TGTGCCAGCTCACCACTGTCACAGCCTAACTATGGCTACACCTTC. Residues: CASSPLSQPNYGYTF. V gene TRBV18 combines with J gene TRBJ1-2; no definite D call. V was pared by 1 base and J by 0 bases, with 9 bases between. This CDR3 is built from 15 residues. Germline values: CDR1 KGHSH, CDR2 LQKENI.

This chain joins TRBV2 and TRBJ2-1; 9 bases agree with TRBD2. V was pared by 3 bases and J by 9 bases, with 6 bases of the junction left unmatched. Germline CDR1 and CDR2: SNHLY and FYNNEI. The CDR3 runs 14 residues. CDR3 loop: CASSELAGTFEQFF. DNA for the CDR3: TGTGCCAGCAGTGAGCTAGCGGGGACTTTTGAGCAGTTCTTC.

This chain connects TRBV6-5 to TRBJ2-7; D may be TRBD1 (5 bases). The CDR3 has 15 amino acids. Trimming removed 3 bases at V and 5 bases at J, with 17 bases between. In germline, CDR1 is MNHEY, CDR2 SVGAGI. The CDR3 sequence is CASSYWAGPHHEQYF. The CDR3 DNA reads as TGTGCCAGCAGTTATTGGGCAGGGCCCCATCACGAGCAGTACTTC.

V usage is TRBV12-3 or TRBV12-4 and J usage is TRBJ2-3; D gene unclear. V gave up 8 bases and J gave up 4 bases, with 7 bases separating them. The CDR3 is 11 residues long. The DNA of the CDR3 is TGTGCCAGCGCGAGATCAGATACGCAGTATTTT. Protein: CASARSDTQYF.

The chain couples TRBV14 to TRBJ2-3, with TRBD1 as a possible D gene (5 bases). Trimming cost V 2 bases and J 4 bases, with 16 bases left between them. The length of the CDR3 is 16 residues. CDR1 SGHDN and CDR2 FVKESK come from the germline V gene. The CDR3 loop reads CASSQQGPFGADTQYF. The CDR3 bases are TGTGCCAGCAGCCAACAGGGCCCCTTTGGGGCAGATACGCAGTATTTT.

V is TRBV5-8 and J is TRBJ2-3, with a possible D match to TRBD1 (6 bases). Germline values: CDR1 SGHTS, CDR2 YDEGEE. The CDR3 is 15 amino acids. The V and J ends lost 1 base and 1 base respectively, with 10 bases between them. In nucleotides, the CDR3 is TGTGCCAGCAGCTTGAAGGGGGATCGCACAGATACGCAGTATTTT. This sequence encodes CASSLKGDRTDTQYF.

The DNA for the CDR3 is TGTGCCAGCAGCTTAGTAGCGGGCTTGTCCTACGAGCAGTACTTC. This codes for CASSLVAGLSYEQYF. The chain combines TRBV7-2 with TRBJ2-7; TRBD2 agrees at 7 bases. The V and J ends lost 1 base and 1 base, in that order; junction bases with no gene match: 4. Germline V gene lookup returns CDR1 SGHTA and CDR2 FQGNSA. The CDR3 is made up of 15 amino acids.

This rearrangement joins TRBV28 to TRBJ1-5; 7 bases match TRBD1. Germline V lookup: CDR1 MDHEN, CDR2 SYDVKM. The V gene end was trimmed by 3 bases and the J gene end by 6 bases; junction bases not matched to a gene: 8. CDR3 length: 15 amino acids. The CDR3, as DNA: TGTGCCAGCAGTTTCACACACAGGGGTAGTCAGCCCCAGCATTTT. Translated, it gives CASSFTHRGSQPQHF.

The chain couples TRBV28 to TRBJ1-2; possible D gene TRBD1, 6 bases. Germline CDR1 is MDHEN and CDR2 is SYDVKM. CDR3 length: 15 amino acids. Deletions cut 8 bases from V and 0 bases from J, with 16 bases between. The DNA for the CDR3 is TGTGCCAGCCTTCAGAGTGGGGGCGCTAACTATGGCTACACCTTC. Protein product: CASLQSGGANYGYTF.